This record looks at one T cell receptor beta chain sequence and its context. The antigen is not known. With 0 bases clipped from V and 6 bases from J, the junction kept 2 bases outside the gene matches. This CDR3 is 14 amino acids long. Germline values: CDR1 SNHLY, CDR2 FYNNEI. TCRdb fed the 5' RACE reads into MiXCR, producing one record per CDR3 protein. The data show about 530,000 distinct CDR3 sequences, around 22% seen once. These data are taken from a study of identical twins. Study findings and constraints: In drawing conclusions, the study used cross-sectional statistical analysis and did not follow the same donors. In cord blood, abundant beta clonotypes had fewer insertions; memory showed no trend.

The same data also went into a second study, on yellow fever vaccine responses in identical twins.

The V call is TRBV2, the J call TRBJ2-1; the match to TRBD2 covers 7 bases. The material sequenced was CD4+ T cells sorted from blood. This TCR derives from a woman between 18 and 29 years old in good health. CDR3 nucleotide sequence: TGTGCCAGCAGTGAAGCCTCGGGGGGCAATGAGCAGTTCTTC. It is translated as CASSEASGGNEQFF.